A selection of T cell receptor beta chains follows, all from one sample in a study of PD-1 blockade in classical Hodgkin lymphoma. Profiling relied on immunoSEQ multiplex PCR, and the TCRdb table lists in-frame clones only, not all of them. The table records around 20,000 clones, 80% of them present only once. The sample here was peripheral blood mononuclear cells (PBMCs), taken before the second cycle of nivolumab. These receptor sequences come from a human donor with classical Hodgkin lymphoma. CDR3s include the opening cysteine and the closing phenylalanine or tryptophan. The D gene is left open where the match is weak. Size is omitted from some rows. Given values are once, few, many or a class for expanded clones.

TRBJ2-3 | TRBV6-6 | few | - | CASSPPAGDTQYF | TGTGCCAGCAGTCCACCCGCGGGAGATACGCAGTATTTT
TRBJ1-2 | TRBV11-2 | - | - | CASSPPDRNYGYTF | TGTGCCAGCAGCCCCCCAGACAGAAACTATGGCTACACCTTC
TRBJ2-4 | TRBV12-5 | - | - | CASGLVIGEAKNIQYF | TGTGCTAGTGGTTTGGTAATTGGAGAAGCCAAAAACATTCAGTACTTC
TRBJ2-3 | TRBV27 | - | - | CASTIGGAFTDTQYF | TGTGCCAGCACCATAGGGGGGGCCTTCACAGATACGCAGTATTTT
TRBJ1-1 | TRBV7-9 | - | TRBD1 | CASSLAGDRGIEAFF | TGTGCCAGCAGCTTGGCCGGGGACAGGGGAATTGAAGCTTTCTTT
TRBJ1-1 | TRBV6-5 | - | TRBD1 | CASSYYQGGTEAFF | TGTGCCAGCAGTTACTACCAGGGGGGGACTGAAGCTTTCTTT
TRBJ2-1 | TRBV5-1 | - | TRBD1 | CASSLAGGAIREQFF | TGCGCCAGCAGCTTGGCAGGGGGCGCGATTAGGGAGCAGTTCTTC
TRBJ1-6 | TRBV19 | - | TRBD1 | CASSTSATGANSPLHF | TGTGCCAGTAGTACCTCGGCGACAGGGGCAAATTCACCCCTCCACTTT
TRBJ1-1 | TRBV6-5 | - | - | CASSQSRGEWAEAFF | TGTGCCAGCAGTCAGAGTAGGGGGGAATGGGCTGAAGCTTTCTTT
TRBJ2-1 | TRBV19 | few | TRBD1 | CASRKTGTGFVDEQFF | TGTGCCAGTAGAAAAACCGGGACAGGGTTCGTAGATGAGCAGTTCTTC
TRBJ1-2 | TRBV13 | - | - | CASSSTNYGYTF | TGTGCCAGCAGTTCAACGAACTATGGCTACACCTTC
TRBJ1-2 | TRBV19 | - | - | CASRNAGTTFNYGYTF | TGTGCCAGTAGAAACGCAGGGACAACCTTTAACTATGGCTACACCTTC
TRBJ2-2 | TRBV5-1 | - | - | CASSLGHHYTGELFF | TGCGCCAGCAGCTTGGGCCACCACTACACCGGGGAGCTGTTTTTT
TRBJ2-1 | TRBV5-1 | - | - | CASTLGGPSSYNEQFF | TGCGCCAGCACCTTGGGGGGACCAAGCTCCTACAATGAGCAGTTCTTC
TRBJ2-6 | TRBV7-2 | - | - | CASSLQALSGANVLTF | TGTGCCAGCAGCTTACAGGCTCTTTCTGGGGCCAACGTCCTGACTTTC
TRBJ2-1 | TRBV29-1 | - | - | CSVESGAIEQFF | TGCAGCGTTGAGTCGGGGGCGATTGAGCAGTTCTTC
TRBJ1-1 | TRBV5-1 | - | TRBD1 | CASSLEGAGGEAFF | TGCGCCAGCAGCTTGGAAGGGGCAGGGGGTGAAGCTTTCTTT
TRBJ1-2 | TRBV21-1 | - | - | CASSESLIRNVDYGYTF | TGTGCCAGCAGTGAAAGTCTCATTCGGAACGTCGACTATGGCTACACCTTC
TRBJ2-1 | TRBV4-3 | - | - | CASSLGLADYNEQFF | TGCGCCAGCAGCCTCGGCCTAGCAGACTACAATGAGCAGTTCTTC
TRBJ2-7 | TRBV28 | - | - | CASSLSSYEQYF | TGTGCCAGCAGCCTGAGCTCCTACGAGCAGTACTTC
TRBJ2-3 | TRBV29-1 | - | - | CSGGRRAPDTQYF | TGCAGCGGGGGGCGCAGGGCCCCAGATACGCAGTATTTT
TRBJ2-3 | TRBV7-2 | - | - | CASSLDWFTQYF | TGTGCCAGCAGCTTAGATTGGTTTACGCAGTATTTT
TRBJ1-5 | TRBV27 | - | - | CASLSIGLFNQPQHF | TGTGCCAGCCTCTCGATTGGCCTTTTCAATCAGCCCCAGCATTTT
TRBJ2-2 | TRBV15 | - | - | CATSGRTNTGELFF | TGTGCCACCAGCGGCCGGACGAACACCGGGGAGCTGTTTTTT
TRBJ2-4 | TRBV18 | - | - | CASSLSRGSLAKNIQYF | TGTGCCAGCTCACTTTCCCGGGGCTCTTTAGCCAAAAACATTCAGTACTTC
TRBJ1-1 | TRBV15 | - | - | CATSAALTDMVSEAFF | TGTGCCACCAGCGCTGCCCTCACTGATATGGTCTCTGAAGCTTTCTTT
TRBJ2-2 | TRBV14 | - | - | CASSQVRAGELFF | TGTGCCAGCAGCCAAGTTCGCGCCGGGGAGCTGTTTTTT
TRBJ2-6 | TRBV7-6 | - | - | CASSPDSGVSGANVLTF | TGTGCCAGCAGCCCGGACTCGGGTGTCTCTGGGGCCAACGTCCTGACTTTC
TRBJ2-3 | TRBV10-3 | - | - | CAISGGAEEQYF | TGTGCCATCTCAGGGGGGGCGGAGGAGCAGTATTTT
TRBJ1-1 | TRBV9 | few | TRBD1 | CASSPGTGGLNTEAFF | TGTGCCAGCAGCCCCGGGACAGGGGGGTTAAACACTGAAGCTTTCTTT
TRBJ1-4 | TRBV11-2 | - | - | CASSPTGSTNEKLFF | TGTGCCAGCAGCCCAACAGGGTCAACTAATGAAAAACTGTTTTTT
TRBJ2-3 | TRBV6-4 | medium-sized | TRBD2 | CASSDGASGGPTDTQYF | TGTGCCAGCAGTGACGGGGCTAGCGGGGGACCCACAGATACGCAGTATTTT
TRBJ1-4 | TRBV6-5 | once | - | CASSYTATNEKLFF | TGTGCCAGCAGTTACACAGCAACTAATGAAAAACTGTTTTTT
TRBJ1-1 | TRBV5-1 | - | TRBD1 | CASSPTGRNTEAFF | TGCGCCAGCAGCCCGACAGGGAGGAACACTGAAGCTTTCTTT
TRBJ1-2 | TRBV12-2 | - | - | CASRLAGTEVCNYGYTF | TGTGCAAGTCGCTTAGCCGGGACAGAAGTGTGCAACTATGGCTACACCTTC
TRBJ1-3 | TRBV6-6 | few | - | CASSTNRAFSGNTIYF | TGTGCCAGCAGCACCAACAGGGCCTTCTCTGGAAACACCATATATTTT
TRBJ1-1 | TRBV6-5 | - | - | CASSYGGAVTEAFF | TGTGCCAGCAGTTACGGGGGGGCTGTTACTGAAGCTTTCTTT
TRBJ2-1 | TRBV5-5 | - | - | CASSFQLISYNEQFF | TGTGCCAGCAGCTTTCAACTGATCTCCTACAATGAGCAGTTCTTC
TRBJ1-4 | TRBV7-6 | - | - | CASSSFPPPNNEKLFF | TGTGCCAGCAGCTCTTTTCCCCCCCCAAATAATGAAAAACTGTTTTTT
TRBJ2-2 | TRBV19 | - | TRBD1 | CASSIDDRGHGELFF | TGTGCCAGTAGTATAGATGACAGGGGGCACGGGGAGCTGTTTTTT
TRBJ1-5 | TRBV6-1 | few | - | CASSAGQPGRSPQHF | TGTGCCAGCAGTGCCGGACAGCCGGGCAGATCGCCCCAGCATTTT
TRBJ1-6 | TRBV6-5 | - | - | CASTEQLNSPLHF | TGTGCCAGCACCGAACAATTAAATTCACCCCTCCACTTT
TRBJ2-6 | TRBV9 | - | - | CASSVVLGAGANVLTF | TGTGCCAGCAGCGTAGTATTAGGGGCTGGGGCCAACGTCCTGACTTTC
TRBJ2-1 | TRBV9 | once | TRBD2 | CASSGDSGMDHYNEQFF | TGTGCCAGCAGCGGAGATAGCGGGATGGATCATTACAATGAGCAGTTCTTC
TRBJ1-2 | TRBV19 | - | TRBD1 | CASIGTGGYGYTF | TGTGCCAGTATTGGGACAGGGGGCTATGGCTACACCTTC
TRBJ1-1 | TRBV5-1 | - | - | CASSLRVGGEAFF | TGCGCCAGCAGCTTGAGGGTAGGGGGTGAAGCTTTCTTT
TRBJ1-2 | TRBV6-1 | - | - | CASSERSGLGYTF | TGTGCCAGCAGTGAAAGATCAGGTCTCGGCTACACCTTC